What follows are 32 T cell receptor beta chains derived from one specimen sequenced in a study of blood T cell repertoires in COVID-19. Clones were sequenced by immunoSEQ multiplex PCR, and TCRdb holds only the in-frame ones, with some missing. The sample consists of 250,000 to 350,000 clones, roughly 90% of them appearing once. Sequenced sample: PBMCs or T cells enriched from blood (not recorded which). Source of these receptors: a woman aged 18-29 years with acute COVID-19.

CDR3 sequence: CASTPGQGASYEQYF. CDR3 nucleotides: TGTGCCAGTACCCCGGGACAGGGCGCCTCCTACGAGCAGTACTTC. The chain carries TRBV19 and TRBJ2-7; 9 bases align to TRBD1. CDR1 and CDR2 from the germline V gene are LNHDA and SQIVND (reference sequence). The CDR3 consists of 15 residues. Trimming at V came to 7 bases and at J to 0 bases, leaving 7 bases not matched to a gene. The full variable domain, completed using reference TRBV19 and TRBJ2-7, is DGGITQSPKYLFRKEGQNVTLSCEQNLNHDAMYWYRQDPGQGLRLIYYSQIVNDFQKGDIAEGYSVSREKKESFPLTVTSAQKNPTAFYLCASTPGQGASYEQYFGPGTRLTVT.

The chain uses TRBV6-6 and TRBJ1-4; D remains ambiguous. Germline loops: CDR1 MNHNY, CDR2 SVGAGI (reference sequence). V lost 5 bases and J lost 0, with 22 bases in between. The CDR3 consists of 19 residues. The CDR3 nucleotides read TGTGCCAGCAGTCTAGACTCCCCGGCCCACTTTGCAACTAATGAAAAACTGTTTTTT. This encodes CASSLDSPAHFATNEKLFF.

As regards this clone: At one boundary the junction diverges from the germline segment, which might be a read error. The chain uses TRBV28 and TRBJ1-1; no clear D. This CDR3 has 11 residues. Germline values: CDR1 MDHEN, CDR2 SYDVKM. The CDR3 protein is CASSSRERAFF. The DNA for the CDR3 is TGTGCCAGCAGTTCCCGGGAACGGGCGTTTTTT.

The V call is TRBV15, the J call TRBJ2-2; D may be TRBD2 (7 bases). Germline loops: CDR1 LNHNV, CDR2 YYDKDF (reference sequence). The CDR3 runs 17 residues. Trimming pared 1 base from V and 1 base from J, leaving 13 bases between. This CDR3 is CATSRARGGGNTGELFF. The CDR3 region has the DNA TGTGCCACCAGCAGAGCCAGGGGCGGGGGGAACACCGGGGAGCTGTTTTTT.

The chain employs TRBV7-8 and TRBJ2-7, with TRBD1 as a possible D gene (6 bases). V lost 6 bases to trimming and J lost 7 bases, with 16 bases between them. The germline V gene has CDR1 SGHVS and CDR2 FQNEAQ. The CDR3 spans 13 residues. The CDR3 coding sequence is TGTGCCAGCAGATACTCAGCAGGGGTAGAGCAGTACTTC. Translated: CASRYSAGVEQYF.

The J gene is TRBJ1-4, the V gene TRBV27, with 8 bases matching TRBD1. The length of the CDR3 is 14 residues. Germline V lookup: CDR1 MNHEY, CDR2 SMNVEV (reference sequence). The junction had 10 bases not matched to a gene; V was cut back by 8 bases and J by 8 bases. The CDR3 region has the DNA TGTGCCAGCCGCGTCGGGACAGGAAAGGAAAAACTGTTTTTT. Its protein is CASRVGTGKEKLFF.

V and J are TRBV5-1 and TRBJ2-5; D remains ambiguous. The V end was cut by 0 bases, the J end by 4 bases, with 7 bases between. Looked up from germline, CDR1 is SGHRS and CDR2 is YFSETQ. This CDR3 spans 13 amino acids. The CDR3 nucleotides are TGCGCCAGCAGCTTGGAAGTAGCAGAGACCCAGTACTTC. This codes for CASSLEVAETQYF.

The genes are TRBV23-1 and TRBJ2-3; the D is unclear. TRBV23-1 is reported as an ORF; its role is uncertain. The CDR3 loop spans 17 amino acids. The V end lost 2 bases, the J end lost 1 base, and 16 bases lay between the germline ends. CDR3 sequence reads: CASSQPYRTPGTDTQYF. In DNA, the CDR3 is TGCGCCAGCAGTCAACCCTACAGAACCCCTGGCACAGATACGCAGTATTTT.

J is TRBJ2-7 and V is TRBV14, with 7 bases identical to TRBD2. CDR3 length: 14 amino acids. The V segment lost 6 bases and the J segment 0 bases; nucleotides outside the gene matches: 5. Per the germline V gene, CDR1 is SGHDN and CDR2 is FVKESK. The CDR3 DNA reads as TGTGCCAGCAGTCGCAAGCGGGACTCCTACGAGCAGTACTTC. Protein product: CASSRKRDSYEQYF.

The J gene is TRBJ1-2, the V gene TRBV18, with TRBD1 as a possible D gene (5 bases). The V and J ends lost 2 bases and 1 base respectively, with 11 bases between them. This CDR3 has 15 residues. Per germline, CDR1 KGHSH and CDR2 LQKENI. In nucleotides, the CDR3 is TGTGCCAGCTCACCAATGACAGTAAATAACTATGGCTACACCTTC. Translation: CASSPMTVNNYGYTF. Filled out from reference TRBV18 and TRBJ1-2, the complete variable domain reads NAGVMQNPRHLVRRRGQEARLRCSPMKGHSHVYWYRQLPEEGLKFMVYLQKENIIDESGMPKERFSAEFPKEGPSILRIQQVVRGDSAAYFCASSPMTVNNYGYTFGSGTRLTVV.

CDR3 protein: CASSQDRTGGADTQYF. The CDR3 nucleotides are TGTGCCAGCAGCCAAGATAGAACAGGGGGCGCGGATACGCAGTATTTT. The chain couples TRBV4-2 to TRBJ2-3, with 9 bases matching TRBD1. CDR1 and CDR2 (germline): LGHNA, YNFKEQ. The CDR3 contains 16 residues. V trimming: 0 bases; J trimming: 6 bases; junction bases outside the gene matches: 7.

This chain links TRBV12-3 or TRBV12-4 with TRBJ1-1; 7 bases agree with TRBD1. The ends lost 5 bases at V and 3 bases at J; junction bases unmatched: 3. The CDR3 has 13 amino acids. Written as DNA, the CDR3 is TGTGCCAGCAGTATAACAGGGGACACTGAAGCTTTCTTT. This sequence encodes CASSITGDTEAFF.

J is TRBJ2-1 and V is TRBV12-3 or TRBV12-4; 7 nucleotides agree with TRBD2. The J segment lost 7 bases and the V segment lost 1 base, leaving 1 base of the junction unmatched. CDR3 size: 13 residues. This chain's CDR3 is CASSLGGSNEQFF. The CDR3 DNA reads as TGTGCCAGCAGTTTAGGCGGGAGTAATGAGCAGTTCTTC.

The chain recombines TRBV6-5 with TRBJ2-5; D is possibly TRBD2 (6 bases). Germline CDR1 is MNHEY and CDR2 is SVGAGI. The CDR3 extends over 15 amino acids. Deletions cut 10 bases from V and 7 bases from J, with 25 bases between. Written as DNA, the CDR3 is TGTGCCAATATAATCGGGGGACCCCGTAACGGGACCCAGTACTTC. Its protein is CANIIGGPRNGTQYF.

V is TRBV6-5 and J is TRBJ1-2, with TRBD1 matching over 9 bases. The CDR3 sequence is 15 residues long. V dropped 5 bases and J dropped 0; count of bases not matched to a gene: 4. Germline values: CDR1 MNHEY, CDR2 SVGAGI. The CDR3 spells CASSLRDRANYGYTF. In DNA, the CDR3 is TGTGCCAGCAGTCTCCGGGACAGGGCTAACTATGGCTACACCTTC.

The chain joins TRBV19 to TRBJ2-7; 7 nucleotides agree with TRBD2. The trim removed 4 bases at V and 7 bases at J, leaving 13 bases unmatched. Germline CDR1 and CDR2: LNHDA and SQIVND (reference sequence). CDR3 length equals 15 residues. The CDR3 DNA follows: TGTGCCAGTAGTACCCCCAATCCGGTCGGGGGGGAGCAGTACTTC. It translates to CASSTPNPVGGEQYF.

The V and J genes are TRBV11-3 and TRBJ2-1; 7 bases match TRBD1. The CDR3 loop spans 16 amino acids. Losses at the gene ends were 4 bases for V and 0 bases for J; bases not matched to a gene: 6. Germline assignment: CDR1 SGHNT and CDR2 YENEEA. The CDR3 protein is CASSSEGQSSYNEQFF. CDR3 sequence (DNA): TGTGCCAGCAGCTCAGAGGGACAGAGCTCCTACAATGAGCAGTTCTTC.

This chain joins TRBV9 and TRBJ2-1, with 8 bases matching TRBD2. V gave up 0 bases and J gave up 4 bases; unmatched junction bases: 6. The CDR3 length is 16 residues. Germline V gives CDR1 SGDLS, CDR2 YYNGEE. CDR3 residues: CASSVGGSGIYNEQFF. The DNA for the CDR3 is TGTGCCAGCAGCGTAGGGGGTAGCGGGATATACAATGAGCAGTTCTTC. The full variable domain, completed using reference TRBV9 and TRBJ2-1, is DSGVTQTPKHLITATGQRVTLRCSPRSGDLSVYWYQQSLDQGLQFLIQYYNGEERAKGNILERFSAQQFPDLHSELNLSSLELGDSALYFCASSVGGSGIYNEQFFGPGTRLTVL.

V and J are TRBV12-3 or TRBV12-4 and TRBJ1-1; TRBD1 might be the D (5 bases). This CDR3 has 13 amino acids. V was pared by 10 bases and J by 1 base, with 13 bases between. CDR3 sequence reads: CAIVAGENTEAFF. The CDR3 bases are TGTGCCATCGTGGCGGGGGAGAACACTGAAGCTTTCTTT.

This chain's CDR3 is CASSLGQGRQNEQFF. The CDR3 DNA reads TGTGCCAGCAGCTTAGGACAGGGACGGCAAAATGAGCAGTTCTTC. The chain joins TRBV11-2 to TRBJ2-1; 7 bases map to TRBD1. The CDR3 has 15 residues. Germline lookup yields CDR1 SGHAT and CDR2 FQNNGV. After removal of 1 base from V and 7 bases from J, the junction contained 7 bases not matched to a gene.

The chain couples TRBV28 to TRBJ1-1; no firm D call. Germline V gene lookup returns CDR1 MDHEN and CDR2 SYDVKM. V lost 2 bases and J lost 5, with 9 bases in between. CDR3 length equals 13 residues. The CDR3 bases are TGTGCCAGCAGTTTAGCGGGTAGTACTGAAGCTTTCTTT. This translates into CASSLAGSTEAFF. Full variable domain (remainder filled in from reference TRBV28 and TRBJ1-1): DVKVTQSSRYLVKRTGEKVFLECVQDMDHENMFWYRQDPGLGLRLIYFSYDVKMKEKGDIPEGYSVSREKKERFSLILESASTNQTSMYLCASSLAGSTEAFFGQGTRLTVV.

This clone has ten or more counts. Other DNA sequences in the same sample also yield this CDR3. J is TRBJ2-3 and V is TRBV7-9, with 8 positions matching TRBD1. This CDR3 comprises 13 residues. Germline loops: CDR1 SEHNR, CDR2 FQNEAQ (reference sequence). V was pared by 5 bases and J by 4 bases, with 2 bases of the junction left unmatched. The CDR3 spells CASSPRGPDTQYF. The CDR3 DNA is TGTGCCAGCAGCCCCAGGGGGCCAGATACGCAGTATTTT.

For the CDR3, the DNA is TGTGCCAGCAGCCAAGAACCGACTTCAGGACAGAACCCTTTAGCTGGGGCCAACGTCCTGACTTTC. This gives the protein CASSQEPTSGQNPLAGANVLTF. The chain joins TRBV14 to TRBJ2-6; maybe TRBD1 (6 bases). The CDR3 covers 22 residues. V lost 0 bases and J 2 bases, leaving 26 bases between the germline ends. Germline CDR1 SGHDN, CDR2 FVKESK.

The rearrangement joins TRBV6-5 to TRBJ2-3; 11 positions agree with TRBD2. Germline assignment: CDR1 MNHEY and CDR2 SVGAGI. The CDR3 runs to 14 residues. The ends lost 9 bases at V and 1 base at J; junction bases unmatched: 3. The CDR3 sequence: CASTSGSGTDTQYF. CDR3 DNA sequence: TGTGCCAGTACTAGCGGGAGCGGCACAGATACGCAGTATTTT.

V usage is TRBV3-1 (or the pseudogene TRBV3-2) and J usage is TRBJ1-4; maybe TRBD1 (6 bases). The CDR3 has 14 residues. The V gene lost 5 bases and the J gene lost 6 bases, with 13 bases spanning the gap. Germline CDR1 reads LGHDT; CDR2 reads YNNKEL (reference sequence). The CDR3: CASSARDTHEKLFF. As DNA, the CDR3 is TGTGCCAGCAGCGCCCGGGACACCCATGAAAAACTGTTTTTT.

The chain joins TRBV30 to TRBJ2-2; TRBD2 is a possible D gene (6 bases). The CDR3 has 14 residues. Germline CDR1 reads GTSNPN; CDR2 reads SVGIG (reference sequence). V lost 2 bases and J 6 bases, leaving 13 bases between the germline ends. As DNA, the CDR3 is TGTGCCTGGAGTCTCGGGGGAGAGGCCGGGGAGCTGTTTTTT. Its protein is CAWSLGGEAGELFF. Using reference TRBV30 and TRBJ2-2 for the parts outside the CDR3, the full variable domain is SQTIHQWPATLVQPVGSPLSLECTVEGTSNPNLYWYRQAAGRGLQLLFYSVGIGQISSEVPQNLSASRPQDRQFILSSKKLLLSDSGFYLCAWSLGGEAGELFFGEGSRLTVL.

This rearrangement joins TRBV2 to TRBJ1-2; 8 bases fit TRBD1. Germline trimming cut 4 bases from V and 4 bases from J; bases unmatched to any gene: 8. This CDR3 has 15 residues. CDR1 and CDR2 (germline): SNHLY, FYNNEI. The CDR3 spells CASSALGQESYGYTF. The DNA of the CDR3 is TGTGCCAGCAGTGCCTTGGGACAGGAGTCCTATGGCTACACCTTC.

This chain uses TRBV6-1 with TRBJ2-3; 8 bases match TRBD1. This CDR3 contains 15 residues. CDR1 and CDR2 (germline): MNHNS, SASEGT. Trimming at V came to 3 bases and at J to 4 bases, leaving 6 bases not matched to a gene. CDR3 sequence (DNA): TGTGCCAGCAGTGACGGACAGGGAATCCCAGATACGCAGTATTTT. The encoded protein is CASSDGQGIPDTQYF.

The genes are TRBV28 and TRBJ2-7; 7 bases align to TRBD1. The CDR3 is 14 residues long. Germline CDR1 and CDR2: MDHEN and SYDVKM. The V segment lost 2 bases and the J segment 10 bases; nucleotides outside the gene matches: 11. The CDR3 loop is CASSLERGRRIQYF. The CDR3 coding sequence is TGTGCCAGCAGTTTAGAAAGGGGGCGAAGGATTCAGTACTTC.

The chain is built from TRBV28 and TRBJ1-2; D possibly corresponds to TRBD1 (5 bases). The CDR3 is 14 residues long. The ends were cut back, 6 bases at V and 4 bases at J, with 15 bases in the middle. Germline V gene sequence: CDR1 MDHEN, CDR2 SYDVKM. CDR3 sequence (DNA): TGTGCCAGCAGCGCCACGGGGAGGGGCTATGGCTACACCTTC. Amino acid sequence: CASSATGRGYGYTF.

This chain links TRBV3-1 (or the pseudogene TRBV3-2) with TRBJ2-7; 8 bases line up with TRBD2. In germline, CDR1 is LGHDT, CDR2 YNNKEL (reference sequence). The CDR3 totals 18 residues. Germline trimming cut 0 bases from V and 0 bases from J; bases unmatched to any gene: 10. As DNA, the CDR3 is TGTGCCAGCAGCCAAGATCAGTTGGCGGGAGGTTTCTCCTACGAGCAGTACTTC. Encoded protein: CASSQDQLAGGFSYEQYF.

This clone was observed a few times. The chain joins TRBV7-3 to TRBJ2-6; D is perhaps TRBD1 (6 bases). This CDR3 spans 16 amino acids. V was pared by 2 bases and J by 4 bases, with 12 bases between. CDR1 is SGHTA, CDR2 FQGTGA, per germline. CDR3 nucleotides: TGTGCCAGCAGCTTATTAGGGGGTGTAGGGGCCAACGTCCTGACTTTC. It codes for CASSLLGGVGANVLTF.